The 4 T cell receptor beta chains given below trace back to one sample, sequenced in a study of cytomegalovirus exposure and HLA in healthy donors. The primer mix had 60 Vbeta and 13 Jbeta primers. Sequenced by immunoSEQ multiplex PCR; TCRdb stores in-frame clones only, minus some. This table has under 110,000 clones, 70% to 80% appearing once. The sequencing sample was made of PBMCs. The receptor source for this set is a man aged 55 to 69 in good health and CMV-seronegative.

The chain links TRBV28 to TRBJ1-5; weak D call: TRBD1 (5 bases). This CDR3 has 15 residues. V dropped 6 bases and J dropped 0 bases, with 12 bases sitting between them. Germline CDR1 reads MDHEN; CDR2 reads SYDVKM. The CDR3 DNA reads TGTGCCAGCAGGCGCGGGACGCATAGCAATCAGCCCCAGCATTTT. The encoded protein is CASRRGTHSNQPQHF.

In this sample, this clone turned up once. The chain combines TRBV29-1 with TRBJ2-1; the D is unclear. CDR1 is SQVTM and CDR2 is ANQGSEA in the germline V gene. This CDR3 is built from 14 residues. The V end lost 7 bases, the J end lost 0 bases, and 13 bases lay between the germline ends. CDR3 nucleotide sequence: TGCAGCGGCTCCCGAGACAACTCCTACAATGAGCAGTTCTTC. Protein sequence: CSGSRDNSYNEQFF.

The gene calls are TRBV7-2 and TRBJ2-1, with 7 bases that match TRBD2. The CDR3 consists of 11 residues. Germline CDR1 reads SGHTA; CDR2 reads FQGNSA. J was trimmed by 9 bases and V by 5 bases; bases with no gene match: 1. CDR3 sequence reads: CASSGGGEQFF. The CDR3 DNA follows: TGTGCCAGCAGCGGCGGGGGTGAGCAGTTCTTC. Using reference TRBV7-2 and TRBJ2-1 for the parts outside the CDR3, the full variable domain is GAGVSQSPSNKVTEKGKDVELRCDPISGHTALYWYRQSLGQGLEFLIYFQGNSAPDKSGLPSDRFSAERTGGSVSTLTIQRTQQEDSAVYLCASSGGGEQFFGPGTRLTVL.

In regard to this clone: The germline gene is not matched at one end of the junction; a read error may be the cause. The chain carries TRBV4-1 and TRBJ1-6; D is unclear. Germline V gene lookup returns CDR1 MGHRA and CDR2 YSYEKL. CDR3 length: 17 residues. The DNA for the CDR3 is TGCGCCAGCAGCCAAGATCTTGCAGGTAGTCGCAATTCATCCCTCCACTTT. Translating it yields CASSQDLAGSRNSSLHF.